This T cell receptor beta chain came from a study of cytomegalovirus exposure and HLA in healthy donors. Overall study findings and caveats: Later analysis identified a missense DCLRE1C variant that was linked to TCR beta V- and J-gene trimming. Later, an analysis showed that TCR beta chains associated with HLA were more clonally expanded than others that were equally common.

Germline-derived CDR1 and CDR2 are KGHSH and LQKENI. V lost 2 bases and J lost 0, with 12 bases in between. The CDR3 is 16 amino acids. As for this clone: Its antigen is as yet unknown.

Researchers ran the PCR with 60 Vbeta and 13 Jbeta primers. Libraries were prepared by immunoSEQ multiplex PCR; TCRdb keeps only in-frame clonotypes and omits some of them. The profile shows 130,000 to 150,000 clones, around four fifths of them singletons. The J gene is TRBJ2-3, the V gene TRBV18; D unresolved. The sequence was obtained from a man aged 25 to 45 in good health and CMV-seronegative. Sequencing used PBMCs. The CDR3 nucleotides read TGTGCCAGCTCACCAGTCGGCGGCCCTAGCACAGATACGCAGTATTTT. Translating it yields CASSPVGGPSTDTQYF.